These 28 T cell receptor beta chains came from one sample sequenced in a study of HIV-infected patients and healthy controls. cDNA was made from 500 ng RNA using alpha and beta constant primers. Using multiplexing indices, alpha and beta chain libraries were generated apart by chain-specific third strand synthesis. TCRdb called the 5' RACE reads again in MiXCR, with one record for every CDR3 protein. This table holds some 6,000 distinct CDR3 sequences, about 8.2% found once. All unsorted peripheral T cells were captured because whole blood was used without fractionation. The sequencing here drew on blood, taken before antiretroviral therapy. The receptor set was obtained from an adult with HIV infection.

In its sample, this clonotype was seen many times. The J gene is TRBJ1-1, the V gene TRBV5-1; D remains ambiguous. Germline V CDR1 and CDR2: SGHRS, YFSETQ. With 7 bases removed from V and 0 bases from J, the gap between germline ends came to 4 bases. The CDR3 is 11 residues long. The CDR3 DNA reads as TGCGCCAGCCAGCTGAACACTGAAGCTTTCTTT. It codes for CASQLNTEAFF. The whole variable domain, remainder taken from reference TRBV5-1 and TRBJ1-1, is KAGVTQTPRYLIKTRGQQVTLSCSPISGHRSVSWYQQTPGQGLQFLFEYFSETQRNKGNFPGRFSGRQFSNSRSEMNVSTLELGDSALYLCASQLNTEAFFGQGTRLTVV.

In its sample, this clonotype was seen a few times. The V and J genes are TRBV20-1 and TRBJ2-7, with D tentatively TRBD1 or TRBD2 (5 bases each). Germline values: CDR1 DFQATT, CDR2 SNEGSKA (reference sequence). This CDR3 contains 12 residues. Trimming removed 2 bases from V and 7 bases from J, with 12 bases in between. CDR3 in DNA: TGCAGTGCTAGATGGGGGTCGGGGGAGCAGTACTTC. The encoded protein is CSARWGSGEQYF.

The table lists this clonotype with many counts. The chain couples TRBV5-1 to TRBJ2-1; D is possibly TRBD1 or TRBD2 (6 bases each). Germline V gives CDR1 SGHRS, CDR2 YFSETQ. The germline V and J ends were trimmed by 4 bases and 4 bases, with 15 bases remaining between them. The CDR3 is 15 amino acids. In DNA form, the CDR3 reads TGCGCCAGCAGCGTAGAGACTAGGGGGTACAATGAGCAGTTCTTC. It translates to CASSVETRGYNEQFF.

This clonotype is categorized as medium-sized. J is TRBJ2-7 and V is TRBV18, with a tentative D call TRBD1 (6 bases). CDR3 size: 13 residues. Germline values: CDR1 KGHSH, CDR2 LQKENI. Between the trimmed V and J ends, which lost 5 bases and 2 bases, there was a span of 10 bases. The CDR3 spells CASSTGTTYEQYF. The CDR3 coding sequence is TGTGCCAGCTCAACAGGGACAACCTACGAGCAGTACTTC.

This clonotype is classed as medium-sized. The chain uses TRBV20-1 and TRBJ2-7; 7 nucleotides line up with TRBD2. The CDR3 length is 15 residues. V lost 0 bases and J lost 4; bases outside the gene matches: 9. Looked up from germline, CDR1 is DFQATT and CDR2 is SNEGSKA (reference sequence). The CDR3 sequence is CSARDLRRGGYEQYF. The DNA of the CDR3 is TGCAGTGCTAGAGATCTAAGGAGGGGAGGGTACGAGCAGTACTTC.

This clonotype has ten or more counts. The chain employs TRBV20-1 and TRBJ2-1; 7 bases line up with TRBD2. V lost 3 bases to trimming and J lost 3 bases; unmatched junction nucleotides: 8. Germline V gene sequence: CDR1 DFQATT, CDR2 SNEGSKA (reference sequence). The CDR3 covers 15 residues. CDR3 sequence: CSASGAGLYYNEQFF. The CDR3 nucleotides are TGCAGTGCTAGTGGAGCGGGGCTCTACTACAATGAGCAGTTCTTC.

This clonotype was found a few times. The CDR3 DNA reads TGTGCCAGCAGCTCGCCGGACAGCCAGAACTACAATGAGCAGTTCTTC. Its translation is CASSSPDSQNYNEQFF. The chain combines TRBV7-6 with TRBJ2-1, with a possible D match to TRBD1 (6 bases). The ends were cut back, 4 bases at V and 3 bases at J, with 16 bases in the middle. CDR1 SGHVS and CDR2 FNYEAQ come from the germline V gene. CDR3 length: 16 amino acids.

The sample holds many counts of this clonotype. The chain recombines TRBV20-1 with TRBJ1-6; 8 bases map to TRBD1. Germline CDR1 is DFQATT and CDR2 is SNEGSKA (reference sequence). CDR3 length: 15 amino acids. With 7 bases clipped from V and 6 bases from J, the junction kept 11 bases outside the gene matches. CDR3 loop: CSGSSGGAGNSPLHF. CDR3 DNA: TGCAGTGGGAGCTCAGGGGGCGCTGGTAATTCACCCCTCCACTTT.

This clonotype was detected ten times or more. This sequence joins TRBV10-2 and TRBJ2-7; 8 nucleotides align to TRBD1. The V gene's germline CDR1 is WSHSY and CDR2 SAAADI. The trim removed 3 bases at V and 4 bases at J, leaving 5 bases unmatched. This CDR3 contains 14 residues. The DNA for the CDR3 is TGCGCCAGCAGTGATGGACAGGGATATTACGAGCAGTACTTC. This translates into CASSDGQGYYEQYF.

This clonotype was found many times. The CDR3 DNA follows: TGTGCCAGTACCGGACAGTCCGCTATCAATGAGCAGTTCTTC. It yields the protein CASTGQSAINEQFF. J is TRBJ2-1 and V is TRBV19, with D possibly matching TRBD1 (6 bases). The CDR3 spans 14 residues. Germline V gene data show CDR1 as LNHDA and CDR2 as SQIVND (reference sequence). V lost 7 bases and J lost 6, with 16 bases in between. Using reference TRBV19 and TRBJ2-1 for the parts outside the CDR3, the full variable domain is DGGITQSPKYLFRKEGQNVTLSCEQNLNHDAMYWYRQDPGQGLRLIYYSQIVNDFQKGDIAEGYSVSREKKESFPLTVTSAQKNPTAFYLCASTGQSAINEQFFGPGTRLTVL.

This clonotype was seen at least ten times. V is TRBV5-1 and J is TRBJ2-1, with D perhaps TRBD1 (5 bases). The CDR3 extends over 17 amino acids. V was pared by 4 bases and J by 7 bases, with 24 bases between. Germline assignment: CDR1 SGHRS and CDR2 YFSETQ. The CDR3 DNA follows: TGCGCCAGCAGCCCCGGACCGAGGAAGGGGCCCAGTAATGAGCAGTTCTTC. Protein sequence: CASSPGPRKGPSNEQFF.

This clonotype is labeled as medium-sized. The genes are TRBV2 and TRBJ2-3; D is possibly TRBD1 or TRBD2 (5 bases each). Deletions cut 6 bases from V and 4 bases from J, with 8 bases between. CDR1 and CDR2 (germline): SNHLY, FYNNEI. This CDR3 comprises 12 residues. The CDR3 region is CASRGVPDTQYF. The CDR3 DNA reads as TGTGCCAGCAGGGGGGTTCCAGATACGCAGTATTTT.

This clonotype is termed medium-sized. The chain joins TRBV20-1 to TRBJ2-1; no definite D call. The V gene lost 0 bases and the J gene lost 6 bases, with 12 bases spanning the gap. The CDR3 length is 14 residues. Per the germline V gene, CDR1 is DFQATT and CDR2 is SNEGSKA (reference sequence). The CDR3 spells CSARDQGDPNEQFF. DNA of the CDR3: TGCAGTGCTAGAGATCAAGGAGATCCCAATGAGCAGTTCTTC.

This clonotype was detected many times. The V call is TRBV6-5, the J call TRBJ2-1; 12 bases map to TRBD2. Germline V lookup: CDR1 MNHEY, CDR2 SVGAGI. This CDR3 comprises 14 residues. The V segment lost 6 bases and the J segment 8 bases; nucleotides outside the gene matches: 5. DNA of the CDR3: TGTGCCAGCAGCGCAACTAGCGGGGGGTATGAGCAGTTCTTC. This sequence encodes CASSATSGGYEQFF.

This clonotype is categorized as medium-sized. CDR3 sequence (DNA): TGTGCCAGCAGCTCCCAATCCAGGGGGCGCGGCTACGAGCAGTACGTC. This translates into CASSSQSRGRGYEQYV. This chain links TRBV5-6 with TRBJ2-7, with TRBD1 identical over 8 bases. Germline CDR1 reads SGHDT; CDR2 reads YYEEEE. V was clipped by 3 bases and J by 3 bases; unmatched bases: 11. This CDR3 region has 16 residues.

Only a few counts were recorded for this clonotype. The rearrangement links TRBV3-1 to TRBJ2-2; D is possibly TRBD2 (6 bases). This CDR3 comprises 14 residues. Deletions cut 0 bases from V and 6 bases from J, with 8 bases between. Germline-derived CDR1 and CDR2 are LGHDT and YNNKEL (reference sequence). The CDR3 loop reads CASSQDRDSGELFF. CDR3 nucleotides: TGTGCCAGCAGCCAAGATAGGGACTCCGGGGAGCTGTTTTTT.

This clonotype occurred many times. This rearrangement joins TRBV7-9 to TRBJ2-7; no clear D gene. CDR1 is SEHNR and CDR2 is FQNEAQ in the germline V gene (reference sequence). CDR3 length: 14 amino acids. V was shortened by 4 bases and J by 2 bases, with 12 bases between the two germline ends. The CDR3: CASSSNGKPYEQYF. For the CDR3, the DNA is TGTGCCAGCAGCTCAAACGGAAAGCCCTACGAGCAGTACTTC.

This clonotype rates as medium-sized. The chain employs TRBV15 and TRBJ2-6; 8 bases are a match to TRBD1. This CDR3 is built from 19 residues. CDR1 LNHNV and CDR2 YYDKDF come from the germline V gene (reference sequence). V shed 0 bases, J shed 4 bases, and the junction held 11 bases outside the gene matches. This CDR3 reads CATSRDRQGIADGANVLTF. The DNA of the CDR3 is TGTGCCACCAGCAGAGATCGACAGGGGATAGCGGACGGGGCCAACGTCCTGACTTTC. The variable domain in full, completed from reference TRBV15 and TRBJ2-6, reads DAMVIQNPRYQVTQFGKPVTLSCSQTLNHNVMYWYQQKSSQAPKLLFHYYDKDFNNEADTPDNFQSRRPNTSFCFLDIRSPGLGDTAMYLCATSRDRQGIADGANVLTFGAGSRLTVL.

In its sample, this clonotype ranks as medium-sized. This rearrangement joins TRBV7-9 to TRBJ2-7; maybe TRBD2 (7 bases). CDR1 SEHNR and CDR2 FQNEAQ come from the germline V gene (reference sequence). This CDR3 has 14 residues. V lost 3 bases and J 7 bases, leaving 16 bases between the germline ends. The CDR3 sequence is CASSFGGARYEQYF. In DNA, the CDR3 is TGTGCCAGCAGCTTTGGGGGGGCGCGGTATGAGCAGTACTTC.

This clonotype is termed medium-sized. J is TRBJ2-3 and V is TRBV4-1, with 9 bases lining up with TRBD2. Germline lookup yields CDR1 MGHRA and CDR2 YSYEKL. The trim removed 5 bases at V and 0 bases at J, leaving 3 bases unmatched. This CDR3 spans 15 amino acids. The chain's CDR3 is CASSYSGGSTDTQYF. The CDR3 DNA reads TGCGCCAGCAGCTATAGCGGGGGTAGCACAGATACGCAGTATTTT.

In its sample, this clonotype was seen many times. V is TRBV7-8 and J is TRBJ2-7; a weak D match, TRBD1 (6 bases). Looked up from germline, CDR1 is SGHVS and CDR2 is FQNEAQ. This CDR3 has 14 residues. Trimming left V 2 bases short and J 3 bases short, with 11 bases between. The CDR3 here is CASSLYGQNYEQYV. The DNA of the CDR3 is TGTGCCAGCAGCTTATACGGACAGAACTACGAGCAGTACGTC.

This clonotype qualifies as medium-sized. This chain connects TRBV13 to TRBJ1-4; D remains ambiguous. The CDR3 runs to 14 residues. V was cut by 3 bases and J by 6 bases, with 11 bases left in between. Germline CDR1 is PRHDT and CDR2 is FYEKMQ (reference sequence). CDR3 in amino acids: CASSLNSPDEKLFF. Here the CDR3 DNA reads TGTGCCAGCAGCTTGAACAGCCCGGATGAAAAACTGTTTTTT.

This clonotype was picked up many times. This rearrangement joins TRBV25-1 to TRBJ1-2; D gene uncertain. There are 14 residues in the CDR3. CDR1 is MGHDK, CDR2 SYGVNS, per germline. Trimming pared 4 bases from V and 5 bases from J, leaving 14 bases between. In nucleotides, the CDR3 is TGTGCCAGCAGTGGGGCCACTGAGCTTTATGGCTACACCTTC. Protein product: CASSGATELYGYTF.

The table lists this clonotype with many counts. The J gene is TRBJ2-7, the V gene TRBV27; 7 positions agree with TRBD2. The V gene end was trimmed by 6 bases and the J gene end by 1 base; junction bases not matched to a gene: 3. This CDR3 comprises 13 residues. Germline V lookup: CDR1 MNHEY, CDR2 SMNVEV (reference sequence). CDR3 region: CASSSSGSYEQYF. In DNA form, the CDR3 reads TGTGCCAGCAGCTCTAGCGGTTCCTACGAGCAGTACTTC.

This clonotype is medium-sized (0.01 to 0.1%). The rearrangement links TRBV4-1 to TRBJ2-3; 14 nucleotides align to TRBD2. The germline V gene encodes CDR1 MGHRA and CDR2 YSYEKL. V shed 0 bases, J shed 2 bases, and the junction held 10 bases outside the gene matches. The CDR3 has 20 residues. In nucleotides, the CDR3 is TGCGCCAGCAGCCAAGATCGCTCGACTAGCGGGAGGGACCCCACAGATACGCAGTATTTT. Its translation: CASSQDRSTSGRDPTDTQYF.

This clonotype qualifies as medium-sized. The chain links TRBV7-9 to TRBJ2-3; TRBD1 agrees at 7 bases. The germline V gene has CDR1 SEHNR and CDR2 FQNEAQ (reference sequence). This CDR3 has 14 residues. With 5 bases clipped from V and 1 base from J, the junction kept 3 bases outside the gene matches. The CDR3 reads CASSPGQRTDTQYF. The DNA for the CDR3 is TGTGCCAGCAGCCCGGGACAGCGCACAGATACGCAGTATTTT.

Ten or more counts support this clonotype. The chain employs TRBV9 and TRBJ2-3; D remains ambiguous. The CDR3 length is 15 residues. Per germline, CDR1 SGDLS and CDR2 YYNGEE. Deletions cut 3 bases from V and 2 bases from J, with 13 bases between. CDR3 coding DNA: TGTGCCAGCAGCGCGTTAAGGCTTAACACAGATACGCAGTATTTT. Amino acid sequence: CASSALRLNTDTQYF.

This clonotype came up many times. This chain links TRBV5-1 with TRBJ2-4; a possible D gene is TRBD2 (6 bases). Trimming left V 2 bases short and J 6 bases short, with 18 bases between. Germline V gene data show CDR1 as SGHRS and CDR2 as YFSETQ. This CDR3 contains 16 residues. CDR3 in amino acids: CASSFLPPGSGNIQYF. The CDR3 bases are TGCGCCAGCAGCTTTCTCCCCCCCGGGAGCGGAAACATTCAGTACTTC.